This T cell receptor (beta chain) came from a study of T cell changes during pregnancy in multiple sclerosis. Remarks on this clone: The same CDR3 can be traced to other DNA sequences in this sample.

Repertoires were generated with immunoSEQ multiplex PCR, while TCRdb's copy carries only in-frame clones and drops some. This table has tens of thousands of clones, 80% to 95% appearing once. V was trimmed by 1 base and J by 5 bases, leaving 5 bases between them. Germline V gene lookup returns CDR1 SEHNR and CDR2 FQNEAQ (reference sequence). The CDR3 is 13 amino acids. The sequence came from a female donor with multiple sclerosis, enrolled in a pregnancy study. The chain combines TRBV7-9 with TRBJ2-2, with D possibly being TRBD2 (5 bases). The sequencing used CD4+ T cells from peripheral blood mononuclear cells, collected in the third trimester of pregnancy. CDR3 region: CASSLGGTGELFF. Here the CDR3 DNA reads TGTGCCAGCAGCTTAGGAGGGACCGGGGAGCTGTTTTTT.